Listed below are T cell receptor beta chains from one sample, sequenced in a study of shared clonotypes between healthy human individuals. Libraries were prepared by immunoSEQ multiplex PCR; TCRdb keeps only in-frame clonotypes and omits some of them. The table lists about 2.4 million clones, approximately 94% of them singletons. What was sequenced was naive CD4+ T cells from PBMCs. The receptors come from a man aged 18 to 30 in good health. Some clones in this sample may be carry-over from other donors' samples. CDR3s leave out the opening cysteine and the closing phenylalanine or tryptophan. Some rows have no size entry. The others give once, few or many, or a class for an expanded clone.

cdr3_length	v_call	clone_size	j_call	cdr3_aa
15	TRBV7-3	NA	TRBJ2-3	ASSSQRLAGEADTQY
13	TRBV5-1	NA	TRBJ2-3	ASSLGLAGTDTQY
11	TRBV28	once	TRBJ2-7	ASTLGGTYEQY
13	TRBV4-1	NA	TRBJ1-1	ASSHLHGVGTEAF
11	TRBV27	NA	TRBJ1-5	ASSAGPNKPQH
10	TRBV29-1	NA	TRBJ1-1	SARTFLGEAF
11	TRBV11-3	NA	TRBJ2-2	ASSPVQTGELF
14	TRBV29-1	NA	TRBJ2-7	SVQIGLAGFSYEQY
10	TRBV9	NA	TRBJ1-2	ASSARNYGYT
11	TRBV30	once	TRBJ1-6	AWSVGAPSPLH
11	TRBV19	NA	TRBJ2-7	ASSLLQGGEQY
15	TRBV5-6	NA	TRBJ2-3	ASSLVGLAGAVDTQY
14	TRBV15	NA	TRBJ2-1	ATSVSPPSSYNEQF
10	TRBV28	NA	TRBJ1-5	ASLDRHQPQH